This paragraph covers one T cell receptor beta chain sequence. TCRdb's table, derived via immunoSEQ multiplex PCR, lists solely in-frame clones and lacks some. The data contain 390,000 or so clones, 85% to 90% of them singletons. This sample is drawn from a study of blood T cell repertoires in COVID-19. Sequencing was carried out using peripheral blood. This clonotype originated in a man aged 18 to 30 with active or convalescent COVID-19.

The DNA for the CDR3 is TGTGCCAGCAGCTTGGAGGCGGGAGGATACAATGAGCAGTTCTTC. Translation gives CASSLEAGGYNEQFF. This chain joins TRBV5-4 and TRBJ2-1, with 8 bases matching TRBD2. After removal of 0 bases from V and 4 bases from J, the junction contained 3 bases not matched to a gene. This CDR3 is 15 amino acids long. Germline-derived CDR1 and CDR2 are SGHNT and YYREEE (reference sequence).